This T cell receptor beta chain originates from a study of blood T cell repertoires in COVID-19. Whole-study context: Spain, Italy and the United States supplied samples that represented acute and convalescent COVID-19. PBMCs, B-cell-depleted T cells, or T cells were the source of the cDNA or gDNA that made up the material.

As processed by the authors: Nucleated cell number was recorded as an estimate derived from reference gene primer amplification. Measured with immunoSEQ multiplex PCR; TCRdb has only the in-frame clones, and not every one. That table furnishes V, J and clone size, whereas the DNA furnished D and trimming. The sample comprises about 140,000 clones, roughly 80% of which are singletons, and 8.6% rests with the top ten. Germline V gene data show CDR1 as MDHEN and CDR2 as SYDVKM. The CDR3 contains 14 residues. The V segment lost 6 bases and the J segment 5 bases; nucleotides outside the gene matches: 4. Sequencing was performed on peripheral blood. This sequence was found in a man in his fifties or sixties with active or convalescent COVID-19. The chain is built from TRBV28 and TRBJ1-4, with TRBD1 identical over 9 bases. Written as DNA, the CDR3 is TGTGCCAGCAGGAAACAGGGGGCAAATGAAAAACTGTTTTTT. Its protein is CASRKQGANEKLFF.